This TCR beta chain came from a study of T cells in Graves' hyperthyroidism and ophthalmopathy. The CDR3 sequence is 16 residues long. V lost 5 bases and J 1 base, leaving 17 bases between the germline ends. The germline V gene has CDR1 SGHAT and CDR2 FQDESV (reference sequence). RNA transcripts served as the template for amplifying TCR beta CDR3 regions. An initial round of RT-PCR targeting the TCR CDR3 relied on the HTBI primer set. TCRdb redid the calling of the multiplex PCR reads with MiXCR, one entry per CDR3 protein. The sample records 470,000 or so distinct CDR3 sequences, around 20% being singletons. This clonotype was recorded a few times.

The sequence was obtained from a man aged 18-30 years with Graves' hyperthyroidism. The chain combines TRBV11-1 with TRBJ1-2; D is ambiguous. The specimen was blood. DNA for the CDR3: TGTGCCAGCAGCCCGAGTGCCTTAAATGATAACTATGGCTACACCTTC. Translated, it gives CASSPSALNDNYGYTF.